The following is a T cell receptor beta chain sequence with its context. By share, this clonotype ranks as medium-sized (0.01 to 0.1%). What this receptor recognizes is not known. No much larger clonotype is one base removed from it; base qualities were not supplied. The data were taken from a study of T and B cells in COVID-19 patients (dated by TCRdb to 2019 to 2021). For context, the study as a whole: Using TRB and IGH repertoire sequencing of peripheral blood, the study characterized adaptive immunity in COVID-19 patients who had active infection or had recovered. In the active-infection cohort, about 60% of the roughly 20 patients were critically ill and required mechanical ventilation or ECMO. Comorbidities linked to unfavorable COVID-19 outcome were present in about 90% of the roughly 20 patients in the active-infection cohort. A recovered cohort included more than 15 patients who provided some 20 samples, and most of these patients had mild to moderate COVID-19 treated on an outpatient basis. A median age of around 35 years was recorded in the recovered cohort versus 60 to 85 years in the active-infection cohort. Because samples were available both during active disease and after recovery, a couple of patients were counted in both the recovered and the active cohorts. As many as 9 follow-up blood samples were taken per patient, and some of the samples covered different disease stages within the same individual. Over 7 million TCR sequences were analysed from a TCR and BCR sequence repository that comprised 30 to 40 patients and 65 or so time points. An age-matched reference group of 35 to 45 healthy donors negative for COVID-19 antibodies served as the comparison for repertoire analyses. General study outcomes and caveats: TRB repertoires were highly clonal in active COVID-19, whereas diversity and richness at recovery rose above healthy donor levels. Few blood samples were available from mildly ill patients while symptoms were present, and early samples from severe cases were likewise scarce. Specific T cell subsets (CD4+/Treg/CD8+) and sorted SARS-CoV-2-responsive or tetramer+ T cells had not yet been sequenced, and these experiments were ongoing. The cohort was judged too small for assessing how HLA contributes to COVID-19 susceptibility or severity. The reported TCR clusters were said to need prospective validation before any clinical use. A total of roughly 2,500 exclusive TCR clusters, including about 32 low-pGen clusters, were found in the recovered cohort. TRBV/TRBJ gene usage was reported as strongly skewed in patients with COVID-19.

The CDR1 and CDR2 encoded by the germline V gene (reference sequence) are MNHEY and SMNVEV. V is cut back by 5 bases and J by 1 base, with 11 bases in the junction unmatched. Inclusive of the bounding cysteine and phenylalanine, the CDR3 is 18 residues long. The DNA shown is the 54-base CDR3, in frame from base 1. Sequencing was performed on an Illumina MiSeq. Multiplex PCR with BIOMED2 TRB-A/B primer pools was used to amplify TRB rearrangements. Illumina-compatible adapters and 7-nucleotide sample barcodes were attached to the amplicons through two consecutive PCRs. Phusion HS II polymerase was used for all library PCRs. The amplicons were purified from gel with the NucleoSpin Gel and PCR Clean-up kit, measured on Qubit, and combined at 4 nM. Amplicon pool quality was checked on an Agilent 2100 Bioanalyzer before Illumina next-generation sequencing. In the paper's pipeline: TRB rearrangements were annotated with MiXCR 3.0.8 using the default MiXCR reference library. Sequences with fewer than 2 reads and non-productive reads were filtered out, and every unique CDR3 nucleotide sequence was treated as a single clone. Clonality, diversity, richness and V-J gene usage were computed in R 3.5.1. GLIPH2 was used to cluster TCRs based on CDR3 similarity, and OLGA was used to calculate the generation probabilities. GLIPH2 clusters were kept only when the clusters contained at least four unique TCR clonotypes present in at least three individuals. TCRdb redid the processing of the public reads, applying fastp at Q25 and MiXCR, and retained in-frame beta chains. Each CDR3 protein appears once, grouped with its most common genes and DNA. V and J calls and clone size were set by TCRdb, not the authors. A total of around 6,400 distinct CDR3 sequences appear in this sample, approximately 28% of them only once. The ten largest clones represent about 12% of the sample.

Genomic DNA extracted from blood, in amounts of roughly 230-550 ng, served as the starting material for amplifying TRB repertoires. Rearrangement joined TRBV27 to TRBJ2-3; TRBD2 lines up with 11 middle nucleotides. This clonotype originated in a human donor with active COVID-19. The sample consisted of blood. The nucleotide sequence reads as follows: TGTGCCAGCAGTCCTACGGAACTAGCGGGGGTGGGCACAGATACGCAGTATTTT. Its translation reads: CASSPTELAGVGTDTQYF.